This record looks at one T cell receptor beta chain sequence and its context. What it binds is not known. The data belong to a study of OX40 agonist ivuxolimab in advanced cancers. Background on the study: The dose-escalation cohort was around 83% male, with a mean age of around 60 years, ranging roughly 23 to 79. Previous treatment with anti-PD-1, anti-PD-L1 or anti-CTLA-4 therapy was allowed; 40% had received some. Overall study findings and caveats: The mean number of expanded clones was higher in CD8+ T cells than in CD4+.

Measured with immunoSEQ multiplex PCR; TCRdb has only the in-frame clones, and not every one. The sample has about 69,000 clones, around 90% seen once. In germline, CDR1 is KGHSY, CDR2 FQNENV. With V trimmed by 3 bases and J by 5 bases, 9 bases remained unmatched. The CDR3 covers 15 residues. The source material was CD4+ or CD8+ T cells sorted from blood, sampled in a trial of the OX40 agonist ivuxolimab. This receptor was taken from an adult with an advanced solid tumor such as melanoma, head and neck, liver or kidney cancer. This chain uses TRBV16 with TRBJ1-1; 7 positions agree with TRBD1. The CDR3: CASSHLRDSRTEAFF. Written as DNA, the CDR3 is TGTGCCAGCAGCCATCTTCGGGACAGTAGGACTGAAGCTTTCTTT. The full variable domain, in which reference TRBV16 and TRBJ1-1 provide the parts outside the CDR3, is GEEVAQTPKHLVRGEGQKAKLYCAPIKGHSYVFWYQQVLKNEFKFLISFQNENVFDETGMPKERFSAKCLPNSPCSLEIQATKLEDSAVYFCASSHLRDSRTEAFFGQGTRLTVV.